Below, 15 T cell receptor beta chains from the same sample are listed, as sequenced in a study of blood T cell repertoires in COVID-19. The data were produced by immunoSEQ multiplex PCR, yet TCRdb's version contains in-frame clones alone and is incomplete. Of about 430,000 clones in the sample, around nine tenths are singletons; the top ten hold roughly 0.87%. Specimen: peripheral blood. The receptors were sampled from a man aged 18 to 29 with COVID-19, enrolled during active disease.

The CDR3 DNA sequence: TGTGCCAGCCGGACGGGACAAACTAACACCGGGGAGCTGTTTTTT. Protein sequence: CASRTGQTNTGELFF. The genes are TRBV6-5 and TRBJ2-2, with a weak D call TRBD1 (6 bases). This CDR3 region has 15 residues. Germline CDR1 is MNHEY and CDR2 is SVGAGI. Trimming stripped 8 bases from V and 2 bases from J, with 15 bases between.

This chain connects TRBV25-1 to TRBJ2-5; 10 bases are a match to TRBD2. V gave up 11 bases and J gave up 3 bases; unmatched junction bases: 9. Germline lookup yields CDR1 MGHDK and CDR2 SYGVNS. CDR3 size: 14 residues. CDR3 residues: CAQPPSGSKETQYF. CDR3 DNA sequence: TGTGCCCAGCCGCCTAGCGGGAGCAAAGAGACCCAGTACTTC.

J is TRBJ2-7 and V is TRBV5-1, with TRBD2 identical over 8 bases. The V and J ends lost 4 bases and 3 bases, in that order; junction bases with no gene match: 6. The V gene's germline CDR1 is SGHRS and CDR2 YFSETQ. This CDR3 has 14 amino acids. The CDR3 spells CASSLQAGDYEQYF. As DNA, the CDR3 is TGCGCCAGCAGCCTCCAAGCGGGGGACTACGAGCAGTACTTC.

The V and J genes are TRBV18 and TRBJ2-2, with D possibly matching TRBD1 (6 bases). The CDR3 is 15 residues long. The germline V gene encodes CDR1 KGHSH and CDR2 LQKENI. With 1 base removed from V and 5 bases from J, the gap between germline ends came to 11 bases. CDR3 protein: CASSPRGQGTGELFF. CDR3 in DNA: TGTGCCAGCTCACCACGGGGACAAGGGACCGGGGAGCTGTTTTTT.

This chain joins TRBV5-4 and TRBJ1-1; D might be TRBD1 (6 bases). The CDR3 spans 14 residues. Germline V CDR1 and CDR2: SGHNT, YYREEE (reference sequence). V was cut by 5 bases and J by 6 bases, with 17 bases left in between. For the CDR3, the DNA is TGTGCCAGCAGTGGGGGCGTTATCGATCCTGAAGCTTTCTTT. The encoded protein is CASSGGVIDPEAFF.

This chain connects TRBV29-1 to TRBJ2-7; no firm D call. Germline V CDR1 and CDR2: SQVTM, ANQGSEA. V lost 6 bases and J 0 bases, leaving 9 bases between the germline ends. This CDR3 is built from 12 residues. The CDR3 here is CSVGVHSYEQYF. CDR3 DNA: TGCAGCGTCGGAGTCCACTCCTACGAGCAGTACTTC.

The V and J genes are TRBV15 and TRBJ2-2; a possible D gene is TRBD2 (5 bases). The ends were cut back, 9 bases at V and 1 base at J, with 12 bases in the middle. The CDR3 is 14 residues long. Germline CDR1 is LNHNV and CDR2 is YYDKDF (reference sequence). CDR3 bases: TGTGCCACTAGAATGGACTTGAACACCGGGGAGCTGTTTTTT. It specifies CATRMDLNTGELFF.

The chain links TRBV4-1 to TRBJ2-7; 9 nucleotides align to TRBD2. Germline V gives CDR1 MGHRA, CDR2 YSYEKL. V lost 0 bases, J lost 5 bases, and 8 bases stayed unmatched. The CDR3 consists of 16 residues. CDR3 DNA sequence: TGCGCCAGCAGCCAAGATGTTAGCGGGAGTTTCAACGAGCAGTACTTC. This translates into CASSQDVSGSFNEQYF.

The chain employs TRBV24-1 and TRBJ2-7, with a possible D match to TRBD1 (5 bases). The CDR3 extends over 16 amino acids. Trimming took 3 bases from V and 3 from J, leaving 17 bases between them. The V gene's germline CDR1 is KGHDR and CDR2 SFDVKD. CDR3 residues: CATSDRARRQLYEQYF. In DNA form, the CDR3 reads TGTGCCACCAGTGATAGGGCCCGGCGACAGCTCTACGAGCAGTACTTC.

Only one count was recorded for this clone. The chain is built from TRBV7-2 and TRBJ1-1; D is perhaps TRBD1 (5 bases). The CDR3 consists of 16 residues. Germline CDR1 is SGHTA and CDR2 is FQGNSA. The V end lost 1 base, the J end lost 1 base, and 13 bases lay between the germline ends. CDR3 sequence: CASSLETRVGNTEAFF. The DNA of the CDR3 is TGTGCCAGCAGCTTAGAAACCAGGGTCGGGAACACTGAAGCTTTCTTT.

The chain links TRBV29-1 to TRBJ2-2; a possible D gene is TRBD1 (5 bases). V was shortened by 2 bases and J by 6 bases, with 13 bases between the two germline ends. Germline V gives CDR1 SQVTM, CDR2 ANQGSEA. CDR3 length: 14 amino acids. The CDR3 nucleotides are TGCAGCGTTGAATATAGGGGCGCCTCCGGGGAGCTGTTTTTT. Protein product: CSVEYRGASGELFF.

This CDR3 reads CASSSTLAGGRNEQFF. The CDR3 DNA is TGTGCCAGCTCATCCACACTAGCGGGGGGGCGTAATGAGCAGTTCTTC. This rearrangement joins TRBV18 to TRBJ2-1; 13 bases map to TRBD2. The CDR3 is made up of 16 amino acids. Per germline, CDR1 KGHSH and CDR2 LQKENI. V shed 5 bases, J shed 7 bases, and the junction held 8 bases outside the gene matches.

The genes are TRBV4-2 and TRBJ2-2; TRBD1 might be the D (7 bases). This CDR3 spans 15 amino acids. CDR1 and CDR2 (germline): LGHNA, YNFKEQ. V lost 5 bases, J lost 4 bases, and 14 bases lay in between. The CDR3 DNA is TGTGCCAGCAGCATACGACAGGGAGGCACCGGGGAGCTGTTTTTT. This sequence encodes CASSIRQGGTGELFF.

The V gene is TRBV4-2, the J gene TRBJ1-4; TRBD1 agrees at 10 bases. Trimming cost V 1 base and J 6 bases; bases outside gene matches: 2. Per the germline V gene, CDR1 is LGHNA and CDR2 is YNFKEQ. This CDR3 has 15 residues. The CDR3 bases are TGTGCCAGCAGCCAAGGGGACAGGGGATATGAAAAACTGTTTTTT. Its protein is CASSQGDRGYEKLFF.

V and J are TRBV19 and TRBJ1-5; 8 bases fit TRBD1. This CDR3 has 15 residues. With V trimmed by 6 bases and J by 6 bases, 10 bases remained unmatched. The germline V gene encodes CDR1 LNHDA and CDR2 SQIVND (reference sequence). CDR3 protein: CASSLDTGGIQPQHF. The DNA of the CDR3 is TGTGCCAGTAGCCTAGACACAGGGGGAATTCAGCCCCAGCATTTT.